The T cell receptor (beta chain) under discussion was sequenced for a study of identical twins (dated by TCRdb to about 2016). As for the study more broadly: To test whether fetal clonotypes persist, the study used deep sequencing on TCR alpha and beta repertoires from monozygotic twins, unrelated adults of various ages, and cord blood. To rule out contamination, the twin experiments were replicated at different times with different library preparation protocols.

The research as a whole found: Abundant cord blood beta clonotypes had fewer insertions, young adult naive repertoires showed a similar but weaker trend, and memory repertoires showed no such trend. Because the same donors could not be followed over many years, conclusions were based on cross-sectional statistical analysis. Compared with coincidental sharing between unrelated individuals, out-of-frame TCR alpha sequences shared between twins showed an excess of sequences with low generation probability. Excess twin sharing in beta out-of-frame sequences was weaker because fewer shared sequences lowered the signal-to-noise ratio. Zero-insertion analyses could be partly confounded by invariant T cells such as MAIT and iNKT, though diverse VJ usage argued against such confounding for most clonotypes. In monozygotic twins, recombination models systematically underestimated out-of-frame TCR alpha sharing, but the models matched the sharing seen between unrelated individuals.

V ends up 7 bases short and J 4 bases short, with an unmatched junction base count of 8. The CDR3, cysteine through phenylalanine, is 14 amino acids long. The retained sequence is limited to the CDR3, 42 bases, with the frame set at the first base. The germline V gene specifies SGHRS as CDR1 and YFSETQ as CDR2. Every donor was a healthy Caucasian. Three pairs of female monozygotic twins, all aged roughly 18 to 30 years, made up the twin cohort. CD4+ and CD8+ T cell populations were isolated with positive isolation kits from Invitrogen. Receptor libraries were prepared by 5' RACE. Instrument on record: Illumina HiSeq 2000. Template switching added a universal primer binding site, and the final cDNA carried a unique molecular identifier that allowed TCR cDNA molecules to be counted accurately. Specific primers in the conserved constant-segment region were used to synthesize first-strand cDNA for TCR alpha and beta chains. To control for contamination, every cDNA library was double barcoded, receiving both a SMART-Mk sample barcode and Illumina barcodes. TruSeq adapter sequences, together with Illumina sample barcodes, were added in two successive PCR steps. TCR alpha and beta cDNA libraries were sequenced on the Illumina HiSeq platform with custom primers. As for the original processing: Unique molecular identifiers were extracted from raw reads with MiGEC, and CDR3 positions were determined with MiXCR. Recombination models were inferred per individual with the repgenHMM and IGoR tools using an EM algorithm. The tcR package in R was used for shared clonotype analysis, with sharing normalized by the product of cloneset sizes. To study raw recombination free of thymic and clonal selection effects, out-of-frame nonproductive sequences were analyzed. Using fastp trimming at Q25 and MiXCR clonotype assembly, TCRdb reanalyzed the public sequencing data and kept in-frame beta chains. All rows with the same CDR3 protein become a single entry with the most common DNA and genes. TCRdb assigned the V and J calls; the authors' analysis was not used. For this sample there are 500,000 or so distinct CDR3 sequences; 13% to 15% appear just once. The ten largest clones represent roughly 0.56% of the sample.

Only a few counts were recorded for this clonotype. It lacks a known antigen. One base away there is no much larger clone; base qualities are not given. These records were also assigned to another study, of yellow fever vaccine responses in identical twins. Reported in the second study: According to the authors, in identical twins the way T cells responded to vaccination appeared partly convergent and partly personalized. In identical twins, the study followed T cell clones that responded to the vaccine with precision.

The sample was CD4+ T cells sorted from blood. The rearranged segments are TRBV5-1 and TRBJ2-3, and 8 junctional nucleotides match TRBD1. The sequence derives from a woman in her late teens or twenties in good health. Here the CDR3 is given as CASAARTGSDTQYF. The base sequence is TGCGCCAGCGCCGCACGGACAGGGTCAGATACGCAGTATTTT. The CDR3, completed at both ends by the reference TRBV5-1 and TRBJ2-3 genes, gives the full variable domain KAGVTQTPRYLIKTRGQQVTLSCSPISGHRSVSWYQQTPGQGLQFLFEYFSETQRNKGNFPGRFSGRQFSNSRSEMNVSTLELGDSALYLCASAARTGSDTQYFGPGTRLTVL.